This passage covers 4 T cell receptor beta chains from one sample sequenced in a study of technical replicates of blood from a handful of donors. Using immunoSEQ multiplex PCR, the repertoire was profiled, and TCRdb retains in-frame clones only, with some absent. Of roughly 65,000 clones listed, approximately 86% were seen once; the top ten hold roughly 5%. The sequenced sample consisted of PBMCs. The source is a human donor in good health. Some clones in this sample may be carry-over from other donors' samples.

The CDR3 nucleotides read TGTGCCAGCAGTTACTCGATGCAGGCGGGCTACACCTTC. It encodes CASSYSMQAGYTF. This sequence joins TRBV6-5 and TRBJ1-2; D is uncertain. The V and J ends lost 0 bases and 8 bases respectively, with 10 bases between them. CDR1 MNHEY and CDR2 SVGAGI come from the germline V gene. The CDR3 sequence is 13 residues long.

V is TRBV5-6 and J is TRBJ2-3; D gene uncertain. This CDR3 is built from 14 residues. CDR1 is SGHDT and CDR2 is YYEEEE in the germline V gene. V shed 4 bases and J shed 5 bases, with 14 bases lying between them. The CDR3 is CASSRITRLDTQYF. In DNA, the CDR3 is TGTGCCAGCAGCCGGATCACGAGGCTAGATACGCAGTATTTT. Based on the CDR3 plus reference TRBV5-6 and TRBJ2-3, the full variable domain is DAGVTQSPTHLIKTRGQQVTLRCSPKSGHDTVSWYQQALGQGPQFIFQYYEEEERQRGNFPDRFSGHQFPNYSSELNVNALLLGDSALYLCASSRITRLDTQYFGPGTRLTVL.

The gene calls are TRBV19 and TRBJ1-3; 8 nucleotides match TRBD1. After removal of 7 bases from V and 0 bases from J, the junction contained 2 bases not matched to a gene. Per the germline V gene, CDR1 is LNHDA and CDR2 is SQIVND (reference sequence). The CDR3 loop spans 14 amino acids. The CDR3 DNA sequence: TGTGCCAGTATCGGGACAGGCTCTGGAAACACCATATATTTT. Its protein is CASIGTGSGNTIYF.

CDR3 region: CASSQDRGTGAYEQYF. In DNA, the CDR3 is TGCGCCAGCAGCCAAGACAGAGGGACAGGGGCCTACGAGCAGTACTTC. V is TRBV4-3 and J is TRBJ2-7; 10 nucleotides match TRBD1. Germline V gene sequence: CDR1 LGHNA, CDR2 YSLEER. The V segment lost 0 bases and the J segment 2 bases; nucleotides outside the gene matches: 4. This CDR3 has 16 residues.